The clone carrying this TCR beta chain turned up a few times. Its antigen is unidentified. These data come from a study of early T cells in non-severe SARS-CoV-2 infection. The overall study: It was bulk RNA from unsorted whole blood that was sequenced, and the chains were unpaired. Study findings and constraints: CD4 and private specificities were missed by VDJdb matching, which favored anti-spike CD8 responses.

Each cDNA molecule carried a unique molecular identifier. In TCRdb, the 5' RACE reads were re-called with MiXCR into one record per CDR3 protein. The sample has under 85,000 distinct CDR3 sequences; around a tenth are singletons. V was pared by 4 bases and J by 8 bases, with 16 bases between. Germline V gene lookup returns CDR1 SGHDT and CDR2 YYEEEE. This CDR3 contains 15 residues. V and J are TRBV5-6 and TRBJ1-6; a weak D match, TRBD1 (5 bases). The sequence derives from an adult who was a healthcare worker with PCR-confirmed SARS-CoV-2 infection or an uninfected control (not recorded which). Material: whole blood. Here the CDR3 reads CASSKERGRHSPLHF. The CDR3 coding sequence is TGTGCCAGCAGCAAGGAACGGGGCCGGCATTCACCCCTCCACTTT.